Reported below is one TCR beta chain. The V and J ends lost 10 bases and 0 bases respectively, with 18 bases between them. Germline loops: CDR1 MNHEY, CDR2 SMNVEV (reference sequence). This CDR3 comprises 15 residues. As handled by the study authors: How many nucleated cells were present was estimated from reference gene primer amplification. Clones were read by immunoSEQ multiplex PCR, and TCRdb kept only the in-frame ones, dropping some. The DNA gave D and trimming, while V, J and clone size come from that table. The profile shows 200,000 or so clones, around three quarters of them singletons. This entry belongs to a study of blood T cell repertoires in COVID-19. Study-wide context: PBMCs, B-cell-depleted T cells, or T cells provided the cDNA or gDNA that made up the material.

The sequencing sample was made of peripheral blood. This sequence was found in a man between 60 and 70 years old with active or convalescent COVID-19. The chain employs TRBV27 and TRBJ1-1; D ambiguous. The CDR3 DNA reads TGTGCCACCGCGAAGGAGCCCGACCTGAACACTGAAGCTTTCTTT. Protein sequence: CATAKEPDLNTEAFF.